This T cell receptor beta chain is drawn from a study of Ad26.COV2.S vaccination and SARS-CoV-2 variants. The data were produced by immunoSEQ multiplex PCR, yet TCRdb's version contains in-frame clones alone and is incomplete. Of a few hundred thousand clones in the sample, 88% are singletons; the top ten hold around 3.6%. Sample treatment: approximately 18 received Ad26.COV2.S at low or high dose, single or two shots; about 5 received placebo; per-sample allocation not given. Samples analyzed were those drawn on day 63 after the first vaccine or placebo injection. This person who donated was an adult of 18-55 years in Boston. It was Wuhan-strain SARS-CoV-2 spike that the Ad26 vaccine vector expressed. As to this clone: Its antigen is undetermined.

CDR3 length equals 15 residues. Germline CDR1 reads MDHEN; CDR2 reads SYDVKM. V gave up 7 bases and J gave up 0 bases; unmatched junction bases: 6. Broader study findings: With respect to non-spike TCR breadth, vaccine and placebo recipients were similar.

Material: peripheral blood, obtained in a trial of Ad26.COV2.S vaccine versus placebo. This clonotype originated in a person aged 18-60 years who received the Ad26.COV2.S COVID-19 vaccine or a placebo. The chain links TRBV28 to TRBJ2-1, with TRBD1 matching 7 bases. Here the CDR3 DNA reads TGTGCCAGCAACCCCAAGGGGGCCTCCTACAATGAGCAGTTCTTC. Translation gives CASNPKGASYNEQFF.